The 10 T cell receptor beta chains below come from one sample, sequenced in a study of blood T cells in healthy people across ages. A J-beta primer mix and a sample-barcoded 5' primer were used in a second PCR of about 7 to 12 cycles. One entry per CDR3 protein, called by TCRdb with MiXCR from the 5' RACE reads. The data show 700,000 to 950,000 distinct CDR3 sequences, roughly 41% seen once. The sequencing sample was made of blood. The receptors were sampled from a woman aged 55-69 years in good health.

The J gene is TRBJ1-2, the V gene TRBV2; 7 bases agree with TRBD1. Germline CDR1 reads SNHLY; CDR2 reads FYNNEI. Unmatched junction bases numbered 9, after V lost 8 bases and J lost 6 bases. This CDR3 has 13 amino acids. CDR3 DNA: TGTGCCAGCGAGACAGGGTATCCCGATGGCTACACCTTC. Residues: CASETGYPDGYTF.

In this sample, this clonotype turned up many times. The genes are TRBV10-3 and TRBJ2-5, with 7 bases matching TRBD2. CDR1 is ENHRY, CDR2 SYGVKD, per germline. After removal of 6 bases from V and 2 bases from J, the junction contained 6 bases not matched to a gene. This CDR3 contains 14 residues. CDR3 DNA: TGTGCCATCAGCAGCGGGGAGGTGCAAGAGACCCAGTACTTC. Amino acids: CAISSGEVQETQYF.

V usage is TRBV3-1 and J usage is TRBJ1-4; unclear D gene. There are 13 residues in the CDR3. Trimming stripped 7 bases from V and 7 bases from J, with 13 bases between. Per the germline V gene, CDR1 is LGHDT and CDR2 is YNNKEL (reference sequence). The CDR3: CASTQRGGEKLFF. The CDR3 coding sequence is TGTGCCAGCACCCAGAGAGGCGGTGAAAAACTGTTTTTT.

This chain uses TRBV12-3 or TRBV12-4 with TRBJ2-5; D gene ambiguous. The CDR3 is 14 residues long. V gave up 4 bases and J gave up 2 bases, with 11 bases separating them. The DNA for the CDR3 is TGTGCCAGCAGTTGGTCGGGCAGACAAGAGACCCAGTACTTC. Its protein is CASSWSGRQETQYF.

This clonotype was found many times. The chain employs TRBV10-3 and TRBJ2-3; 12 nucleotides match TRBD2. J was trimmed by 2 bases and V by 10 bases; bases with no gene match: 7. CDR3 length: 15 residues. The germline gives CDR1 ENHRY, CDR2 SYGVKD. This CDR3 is CATKRLAGATDTQYF. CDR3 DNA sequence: TGTGCCACCAAGAGACTAGCGGGGGCCACAGATACGCAGTATTTT.

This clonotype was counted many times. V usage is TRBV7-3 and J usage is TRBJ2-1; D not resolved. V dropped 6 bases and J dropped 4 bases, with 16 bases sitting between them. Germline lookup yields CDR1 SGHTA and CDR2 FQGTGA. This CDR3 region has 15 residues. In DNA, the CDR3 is TGTGCCAGCAGTCGAGACGGGCGGCAATACAATGAGCAGTTCTTC. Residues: CASSRDGRQYNEQFF.

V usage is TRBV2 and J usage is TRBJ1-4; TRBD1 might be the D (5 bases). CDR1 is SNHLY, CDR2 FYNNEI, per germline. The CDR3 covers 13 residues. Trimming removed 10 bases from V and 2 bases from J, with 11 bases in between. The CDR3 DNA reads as TGTGCCACCCAGGCAGGGACTAATGAAAAACTGTTTTTT. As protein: CATQAGTNEKLFF.

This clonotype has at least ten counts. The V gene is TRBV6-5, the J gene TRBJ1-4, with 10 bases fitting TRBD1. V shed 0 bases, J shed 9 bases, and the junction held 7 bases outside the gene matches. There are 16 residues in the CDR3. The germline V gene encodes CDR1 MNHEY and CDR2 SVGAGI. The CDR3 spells CASSYSRTGGLQKLFF. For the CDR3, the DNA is TGTGCCAGCAGTTACTCGAGGACAGGGGGACTGCAAAAACTGTTTTTT.

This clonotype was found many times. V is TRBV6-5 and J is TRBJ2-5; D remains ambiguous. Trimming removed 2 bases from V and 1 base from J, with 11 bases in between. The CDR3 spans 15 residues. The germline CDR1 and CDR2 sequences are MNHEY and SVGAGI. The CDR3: CASSYDGVRQETQYF. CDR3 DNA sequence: TGTGCCAGCAGTTACGACGGCGTTCGCCAAGAGACCCAGTACTTC.

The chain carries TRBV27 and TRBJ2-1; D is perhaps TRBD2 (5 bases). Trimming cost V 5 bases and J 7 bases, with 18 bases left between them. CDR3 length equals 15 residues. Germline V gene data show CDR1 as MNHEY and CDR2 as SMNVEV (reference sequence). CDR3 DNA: TGTGCCAGCAGTCCTACAGCCCCGTCGGGGAATGAGCAGTTCTTC. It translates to CASSPTAPSGNEQFF.